This T cell receptor beta chain was identified in a study of T cells after yellow fever vaccination. Germline values: CDR1 SGHTA, CDR2 FQGTGA. The CDR3 loop spans 12 amino acids. The ends were cut back, 0 bases at V and 6 bases at J, with 3 bases in the middle. TCRdb processed the 5' RACE reads anew with MiXCR; each CDR3 protein has one entry. In the table there are under 700,000 distinct CDR3 sequences, 17% of which are singletons. The source is a man younger than 35 who received the YFV17D yellow fever vaccine. This specimen was PBMCs, taken 5 days after the first yellow fever vaccination. The chain carries TRBV7-3 and TRBJ1-5; D remains ambiguous. The CDR3 sequence: CASSLTFQPQHF. CDR3 bases: TGTGCCAGCAGCTTAACGTTTCAGCCCCAGCATTTT.